The rows below give T cell receptor beta chains drawn from one sample of a study of blood T cell repertoires in COVID-19. Clones were sequenced by immunoSEQ multiplex PCR, and TCRdb holds only the in-frame ones, with some missing. This table has over 250,000 clones, 90% to 95% appearing once. Sequenced: peripheral blood. These receptors were collected from a woman in her 30s with COVID-19, enrolled during active disease. Each CDR3 is given with its conserved first and last residue. The D gene is left open where the match is weak. Clone size is not always given. Where it is, it says once, few, many or a class for expanded clones.

. TRBJ2-1 TRBV13 TRBD2 CASSLEGTSGFNEQFF TGTGCCAGCAGCTTAGAGGGGACTAGCGGTTTCAATGAGCAGTTCTTC
. TRBJ1-3 TRBV10-3 . CAIRPDNSGNTIYF TGTGCCATCCGTCCGGACAACTCTGGAAACACCATATATTTT
. TRBJ1-2 TRBV27 TRBD1 CASSTRTGAYGYTF TGTGCCAGCAGTACCCGGACAGGGGCCTATGGCTACACCTTC
. TRBJ1-5 TRBV19 . CASSIWRQSYQPQHF TGTGCCAGTAGTATTTGGAGACAGAGTTATCAGCCCCAGCATTTT
. TRBJ2-5 TRBV9 . CASSALTEETQYF TGTGCCAGCAGCGCCTTGACAGAAGAGACCCAGTACTTC
. TRBJ2-7 TRBV28 . CASSHRVEYEQYF TGTGCCAGCAGTCACAGGGTAGAGTACGAGCAGTACTTC
. TRBJ1-2 TRBV27 . CASSATGFSGYGYTF TGTGCCAGCAGTGCTACAGGGTTTTCAGGCTATGGCTACACCTTC
few TRBJ2-2 TRBV9 . CASSVGLGHSNTGELFF TGTGCCAGCAGCGTCGGATTGGGACACTCGAACACCGGGGAGCTGTTTTTT
. TRBJ1-1 TRBV9 . CASSAQGTEAFF TGTGCCAGCAGCGCTCAGGGGACTGAAGCTTTCTTT
. TRBJ2-5 TRBV23-1 . CASSQSLPGEETQYF TGCGCCAGCAGTCAATCCCTCCCGGGGGAAGAGACCCAGTACTTC
. TRBJ1-1 TRBV4-1 TRBD1 CASSFQGQGRGTEAFF TGCGCCAGCAGCTTTCAGGGACAGGGCCGGGGCACTGAAGCTTTCTTT
. TRBJ1-6 TRBV6-1 TRBD1 CASSDRQGNNSPLHF TGTGCCAGCAGTGACCGACAGGGGAATAATTCACCCCTCCACTTT
. TRBJ2-3 TRBV7-9 . CASSLLASSTDTQYF TGTGCCAGCAGCTTATTGGCCTCTAGCACAGATACGCAGTATTTT
. TRBJ1-6 TRBV2 . CASSELRGAGNSPLHF TGTGCCAGCAGTGAACTAAGGGGCGCTGGGAATTCACCCCTCCACTTT
. TRBJ1-6 TRBV2 TRBD1 CARGQGAQRNSPLHF TGTGCCAGGGGGCAGGGGGCTCAACGTAATTCACCCCTCCACTTT
. TRBJ2-5 TRBV10-1 TRBD1 CASSGQVQETQYF TGCGCCAGCAGCGGACAGGTCCAAGAGACCCAGTACTTC
. TRBJ1-5 TRBV4-1 . CASSQAGGRQQPQHF TGCGCCAGCAGCCAAGCGGGAGGGAGACAGCAGCCCCAGCATTTT
. TRBJ1-5 TRBV19 TRBD1 CASSSGQGARGNQPQHF TGTGCCAGTAGTTCCGGACAGGGGGCTAGGGGCAATCAGCCCCAGCATTTT
. TRBJ2-3 TRBV18 . CASSPPTSLSTDTQYF TGTGCCAGCTCACCCCCAACTTCGCTTAGCACAGATACGCAGTATTTT
. TRBJ1-1 TRBV30 . CAWRNRGWAGTEAFF TGTGCCTGGAGGAATCGGGGGTGGGCTGGAACTGAAGCTTTCTTT